This TCR beta chain was sequenced for a study of blood T cell repertoires in COVID-19 (dated by TCRdb to between 2020 and 2021). With respect to the entire study: Samples from collaborators originated in the United States, Italy and Spain and spanned both the acute and convalescent phases of COVID-19. The prospective study material was composed of cDNA or gDNA derived from T cells, B-cell-depleted T cells, or PBMCs. The dataset comprised deeply sampled blood TCRbeta repertoires from subjects exposed to, actively infected with, or recovered from COVID-19. The repertoires were released in a freely available public database intended as a resource for research on the immune response to SARS-CoV-2. Samples were obtained from the ongoing ImmuneRACE study (first 160 participants) and from 1,254 subjects provided by 6 global collaborators. A de-identified subject ID, COVID-19 status, age in years and sex were almost always included in the sample metadata. Where HLA class I and class II types were available, the types were taken from metadata supplied by the sample provider, not from assay-based typing.

Comments on this clone: The antigen this receptor binds is unknown. There are no base qualities to consult, and no much larger clone falls within one base.

In Seattle, one collaborating source enrolled patients while the infection was active and tracked those patients longitudinally over the course of disease. Whole blood was collected in K2EDTA tubes by collaborating institutions according to the institutions' own protocols. For TCRbeta analysis, collaborator samples were shipped as frozen whole blood, as isolated PBMCs, or as DNA extracted from either sample type. TCRbeta CDR3 regions were amplified from genomic DNA using the immunoSEQ Assay, a bias-controlled multiplex PCR. Regarding the original processing steps: Nucleated cell counts per sample were estimated from amplification of reference gene primers within the assay. To quantify the absolute abundance of each unique TCRbeta CDR3 rearrangement, sequence reads were collapsed and filtered. For each sample, productive Simpson clonality was calculated as the square root of Simpson's diversity index across productive rearrangements. The immuneACCESS repertoire file appears here via TCRdb, limited to in-frame rearrangements. These files lack a portion of the clones; in checked studies, under half of the deficit traces to unresolved V genes, and the cause of the others is not known. V and J calls and clone size follow that table, whereas D and trimming were derived from the DNA. The sample has about 160,000 clones on record, 85% of them singletons. 8% to 9% of the sample is taken by the ten largest.

What the authors observed across the whole study: The quantity of clinical and demographic metadata differed by source and by participant and was supplied without curation.

Sequenced: peripheral blood. This sequence was found in a woman in her fifties or sixties with COVID-19, enrolled during active disease.

The CDR3 is CASSSSGTSDNEQFF. The bases are TGTGCCAGCAGTTCATCCGGGACTAGTGACAATGAGCAGTTCTTC. Recombination connected TRBV6-5 to TRBJ2-1; the junction holds 8 bases that match TRBD2. The CDR3 covers 15 residues, taking in both the cysteine and the phenylalanine. The entry retains the CDR3 DNA only, 45 bases that are in frame from base 1. Clipping removes 4 bases from V and 5 bases from J, with 7 as the unmatched junction base count. The germline V gene specifies MNHEY as CDR1 and SVGAGI as CDR2.